Below, one T cell receptor (beta chain) is given with its context. The antigen it recognizes is unknown. The conserved phenylalanine or tryptophan is not found at the CDR3 terminus, so this likely reflects a read error. The data belong to a study of naive and memory T cell subsets (dated by TCRdb to the late 2010s). About the study as a whole: According to the figure summarizing the samples, there were some ten blood donors, 7 tuberculin skin test biopsies and 3 saline control biopsies. Skin biopsies were collected from tuberculin skin test sites or from saline-injected control sites and were processed for RNA extraction as previously described. PCR2 was typically a SYBR Green qPCR stopped at a set threshold; low-input samples could instead use end-point PCR (around 6 cycles).

The germline V gene supplies CDR1 WSHSY and CDR2 SAAADI. Compared with germline, V lacks 5 bases and J lacks 7 bases; bases without a gene match: 8. The CDR3 totals 13 residues, both ends included. Only the CDR3 part of the read is kept: 39 bases, read in frame from the first base. Interpreted using the paper, the treatment or condition label stands for: skin biopsy from PPD injection site in Mantoux-positive individual. Before reverse transcription, total RNA that had not been cell sorted was treated with RQ1 DNase, with a target input of about 1 to 1000 ng. Using 3' ligation of a UMI-containing oligonucleotide to TCR cDNA, the study laid out a robust and sensitive protocol to amplify, sequence and analyze TCRs. Tuberculin skin test biopsies were obtained from sites injected with PPD in individuals who had a positive Mantoux test. Skin biopsy and whole blood libraries were made to test pipeline robustness in samples where T cells form a minority population.

Library preparation used UMI-ligation and nested PCR. For the blood and skin samples, reverse transcription of TCR RNA was done with SuperScript IV along with alpha and beta constant region primers. Four rounds of PCR, run with the SP2 primer together with nested alpha and beta constant region primers, were used to amplify the ligated cDNA. Using T4 RNA ligase 1, an oligonucleotide carrying both the Illumina SP2 primer and a UMI was ligated onto the 3' end of the cDNA. To prevent hairpin formation, the 12-nucleotide UMI was made up of two random hexamers with an eight-base spacer between them. From the second PCR onward, the TCR alpha and beta chain libraries were handled separately, and dual indexing was used for multiplexing. After pooling, the indexed libraries were analyzed by capillary electrophoresis and sequenced on either an Illumina MiSeq or NextSeq. Libraries were spiked with PhiX DNA at 5-7% so that base diversity was increased and cluster recognition was improved. The paper's data handling went like this. Demultiplexor extracted UMIs from read 2, combined them with read 1 TCR sequence, and split reads by sample indices. Decombinator identified V and J genes and V-J junctions and gave each TCR a five-part identifier that included V and J deletions. Collapsinator used UMIs to correct sequencing errors and PCR amplification heterogeneity, yielding UMI-based abundance per TCR. CDR3Translator turned identifiers into nucleotide sequence, translated the nucleotide sequence into amino acids, and pulled out CDR3 regions based on terminal motifs. Error-corrected alpha and beta TCR counts from blood and skin were compared after normalization to input RNA amount. Using fastp trimming at Q25 and MiXCR clonotype assembly, TCRdb reanalyzed the public sequencing data and kept in-frame beta chains. Rows matching on CDR3 protein sequence are summarized as one entry with the most common DNA and genes. The V and J calls were not made by the authors but by TCRdb's processing. In all, the sample holds about 18,000 distinct CDR3 sequences, and about a tenth of those were seen once. The ten largest clones take up around 6.8% of the sample.

The paper as a whole reports these results and caveats: TCR sequences were reportedly recovered from both types of skin biopsy, with far more TCRs being found at tuberculin skin test sites. The larger number of TCRs found at tuberculin skin test sites was interpreted as T cell infiltration of a delayed type IV hypersensitivity reaction. The RNA-based method was acknowledged to be potentially sensitive to changes in TCR transcripts with T cell activation and differentiation. Details of skin biopsy collection and RNA processing were not given in the paper but were referenced to earlier studies.

The specimen comprised skin, sampled from a tuberculin skin test site. In this chain, TRBV10-2 is recombined with TRBJ2-7; TRBD1 agrees with 7 junctional bases. This TCR was sampled from an adult in good health. The CDR3 sequence is CASSQGQRPEQYS. The DNA sequence reads TGCGCCAGCAGTCAGGGACAGCGCCCTGAGCAGTACTCC.